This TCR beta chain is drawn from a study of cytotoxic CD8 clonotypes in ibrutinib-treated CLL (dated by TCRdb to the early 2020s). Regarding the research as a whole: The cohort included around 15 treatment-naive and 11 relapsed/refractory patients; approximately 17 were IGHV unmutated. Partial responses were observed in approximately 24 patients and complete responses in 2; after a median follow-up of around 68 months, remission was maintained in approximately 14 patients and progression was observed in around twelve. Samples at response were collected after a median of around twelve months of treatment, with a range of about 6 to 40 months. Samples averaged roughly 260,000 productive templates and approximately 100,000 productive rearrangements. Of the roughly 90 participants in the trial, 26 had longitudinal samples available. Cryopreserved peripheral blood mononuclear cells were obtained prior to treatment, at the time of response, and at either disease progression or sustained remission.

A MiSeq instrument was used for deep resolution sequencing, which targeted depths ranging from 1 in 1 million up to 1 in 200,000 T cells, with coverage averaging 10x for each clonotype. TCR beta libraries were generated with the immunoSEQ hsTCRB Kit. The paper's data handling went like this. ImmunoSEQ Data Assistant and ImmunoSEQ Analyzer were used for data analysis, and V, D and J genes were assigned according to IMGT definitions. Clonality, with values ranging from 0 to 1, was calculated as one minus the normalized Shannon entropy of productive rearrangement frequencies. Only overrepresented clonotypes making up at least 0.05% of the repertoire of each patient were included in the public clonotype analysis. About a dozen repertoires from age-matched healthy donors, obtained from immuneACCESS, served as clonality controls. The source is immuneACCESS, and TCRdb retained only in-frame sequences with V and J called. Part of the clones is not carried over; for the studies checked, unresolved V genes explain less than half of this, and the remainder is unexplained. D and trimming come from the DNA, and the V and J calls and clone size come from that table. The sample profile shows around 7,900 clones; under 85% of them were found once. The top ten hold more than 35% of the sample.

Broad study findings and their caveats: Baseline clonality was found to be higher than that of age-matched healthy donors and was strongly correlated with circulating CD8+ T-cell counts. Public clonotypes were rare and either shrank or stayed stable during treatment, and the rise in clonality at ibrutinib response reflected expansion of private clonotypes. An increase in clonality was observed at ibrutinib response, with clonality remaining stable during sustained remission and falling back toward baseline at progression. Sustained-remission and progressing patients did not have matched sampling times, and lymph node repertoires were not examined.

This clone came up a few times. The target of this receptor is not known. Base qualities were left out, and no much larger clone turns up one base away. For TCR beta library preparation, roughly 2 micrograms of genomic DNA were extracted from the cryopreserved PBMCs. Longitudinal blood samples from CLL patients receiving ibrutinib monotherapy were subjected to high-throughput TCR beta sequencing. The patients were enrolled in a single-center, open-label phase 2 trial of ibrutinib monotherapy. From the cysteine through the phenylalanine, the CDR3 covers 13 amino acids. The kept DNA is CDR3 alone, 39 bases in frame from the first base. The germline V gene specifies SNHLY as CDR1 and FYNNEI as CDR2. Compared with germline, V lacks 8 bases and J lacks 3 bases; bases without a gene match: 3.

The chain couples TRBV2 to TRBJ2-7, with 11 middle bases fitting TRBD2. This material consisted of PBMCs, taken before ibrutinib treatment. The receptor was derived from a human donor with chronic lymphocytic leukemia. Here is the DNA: TGTGCCAGCGGCGGGACTAGCGGCTACGAGCAGTACTTC. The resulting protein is CASGGTSGYEQYF.